The clone carrying this T cell receptor (beta chain) appeared a few times. Its antigen is not known. These data originate in a study of long-term antiretroviral therapy in people with HIV. The wider study: It was about a decade before the 2015 immediate-ART recommendation that the earliest samples were taken. Study-wide results and caveats: Information pertaining to ART adherence, viral resistance or therapeutic modifications was not obtained. Clones with expansion before ART led the repertoire at all time points. The study found narrower CDR3 length ranges in HIV repertoires than in controls.

In germline, CDR1 is SGHTA, CDR2 FQGNSA. The CDR3 has 17 amino acids. J gave up 7 bases and V 4 bases, and 15 bases lay outside the gene matches. Researchers ran immunoSEQ v3.0 at survey level. Produced via immunoSEQ multiplex PCR; TCRdb's table is partial and in-frame only. The data hold around 30,000 clones, with 95% observed a single time. The chain couples TRBV7-2 to TRBJ2-2; 7 bases fit TRBD1. The clonotype was recovered from a man younger than 45 with HIV. Sequenced here: unsorted PBMCs, sampled 5.3 years after starting antiretroviral therapy. The CDR3 region has the DNA TGTGCCAGCAGCTCCTTCGAGAGGGGGCCCCGGGGCGGGGAGCTGTTTTTT. The encoded protein is CASSSFERGPRGGELFF.